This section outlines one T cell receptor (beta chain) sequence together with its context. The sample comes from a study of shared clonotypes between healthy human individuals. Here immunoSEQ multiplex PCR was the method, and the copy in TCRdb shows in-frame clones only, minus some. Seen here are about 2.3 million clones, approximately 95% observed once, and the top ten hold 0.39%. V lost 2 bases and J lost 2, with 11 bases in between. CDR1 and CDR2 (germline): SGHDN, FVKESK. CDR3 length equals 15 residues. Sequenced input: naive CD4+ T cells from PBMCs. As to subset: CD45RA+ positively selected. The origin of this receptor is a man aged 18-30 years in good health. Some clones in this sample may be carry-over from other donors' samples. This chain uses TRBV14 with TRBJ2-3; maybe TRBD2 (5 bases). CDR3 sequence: CASSQRTGYTDTQYF. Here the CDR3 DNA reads TGTGCCAGCAGCCAAAGGACGGGATACACAGATACGCAGTATTTT.